Here is one T cell receptor (beta chain) with its context. This clone's antigen is unknown. No much larger clone is present one base from it, and per-base qualities are unavailable. The identical CDR3 is also encoded by other nucleotide sequences in the sample. TCRbeta CDR3 regions were amplified from genomic DNA using the immunoSEQ Assay, a bias-controlled multiplex PCR. Turning to the authors' computational methods: The number of nucleated cells in each sample was estimated from the amplification of reference gene primers within the assay. To quantify the absolute abundance of each unique TCRbeta CDR3 rearrangement, sequence reads were collapsed and filtered. Productive Simpson clonality was computed per sample as the square root of Simpson's diversity index over productive rearrangements. The table was pulled from immuneACCESS by TCRdb, which kept in-frame rearrangements only. Such tables lose some clones; where checked, under half of the loss comes from unresolved V genes, and the rest has no known cause. V, J and clone size reflect that table, while D and trimming were determined from the DNA. This sample lists about 150,000 clones; about 83% were detected once. The ten biggest clones cover 7% to 9.5% of the sample.

The sample is drawn from a study of blood T cell repertoires in COVID-19 (TCRdb year 2020). About the study as a whole: The collaborator samples originated in the United States, Italy and Spain and spanned the acute and convalescent phases of COVID-19. The material from the prospective study consisted of cDNA or gDNA derived from T cells, B-cell-depleted T cells, or PBMCs. The dataset comprised deeply sampled blood TCRbeta repertoires from subjects exposed to, actively infected with, or recovered from COVID-19. The repertoires were released in a freely available public database intended as a resource for research on the immune response to SARS-CoV-2. Samples came from the ongoing ImmuneRACE study (first 160 participants) plus 1,254 subjects from 6 global collaborators. Sample metadata almost always included a de-identified subject ID, COVID-19 status, age in years and sex. Where available, HLA class I and class II types were obtained from metadata supplied by the sample provider rather than from assay-based typing.

The germline V gene provides CDR1 SGDLS and CDR2 YYNGEE. The germline V and J ends show losses of 0 bases and 9 bases respectively, and no gene match explains 5 bases of the junction. From the cysteine through the phenylalanine, the CDR3 covers 13 amino acids. Only the CDR3 DNA stays, 39 bases, in frame from base 1. Results the study describes overall, beyond this receptor: How much clinical and demographic metadata was included differed by source and by participant, and the metadata was provided uncurated.

In Seattle, one collaborating source enrolled patients while the infection was active and tracked those patients longitudinally over the course of disease. Collaborating institutions collected whole blood in K2EDTA tubes following their own protocols. For TCRbeta analysis, collaborator samples were shipped as frozen whole blood, as isolated PBMCs, or as DNA extracted from either sample type. The receptor chain draws on TRBV9 and TRBJ2-7; TRBD2 agrees with 8 junctional bases. The source is a man under 40 with COVID-19, enrolled during active disease. Material for sequencing was peripheral blood. The CDR3 protein is CASSVAGGPVQYF. The DNA is TGTGCCAGCAGCGTAGCGGGAGGGCCTGTGCAGTACTTC.